The sequence of this TCR beta chain was determined in a study of cytomegalovirus exposure and HLA in healthy donors. A multiplex PCR was run with 60 Vbeta primers and 13 Jbeta primers. The method was immunoSEQ multiplex PCR; TCRdb's version includes in-frame clones alone and lacks a portion of them. The sample carries some 65,000 clones, 62% recorded once. V lost 4 bases to trimming and J lost 4 bases, with 10 bases between them. This CDR3 spans 13 amino acids. The germline gives CDR1 MNHNS, CDR2 SASEGT. The specimen sequenced was PBMCs. The gene calls are TRBV6-1 and TRBJ1-2, with D hard to call. The sequence was obtained from a man aged 25-40 years in good health and CMV-seronegative. Written as DNA, the CDR3 is TGTGCCAGCAGTGCTGACACTGTCTATGGCTACACCTTC. Its protein product is CASSADTVYGYTF.